Below are 17 T cell receptor beta chains sequenced from a single sample in a study of CD8 T cells in ankylosing spondylitis. Whole-study findings and limits: Seemingly distinctive of ankylosing spondylitis blood was a TCR beta motif formed by eight highly homologous variants.

TCRdb re-called the 5' RACE reads through MiXCR, storing one row per CDR3 protein. Of 400,000 or so distinct CDR3 sequences detected, approximately 26% appear once; the ten largest clones hold about 1%. These TCRs' antigens remain unknown. The sequenced sample consisted of blood, either unsorted or a sorted T cell fraction (not recorded which). The source of these receptors is a male donor with ankylosing spondylitis.

The chain employs TRBV7-9 and TRBJ2-2, with D unclear. The CDR3 sequence is 16 residues long. CDR1 and CDR2 from the germline V gene are SEHNR and FQNEAQ (reference sequence). Trimming left V 0 bases short and J 4 bases short, with 12 bases between. The CDR3 sequence is CASSLATRPPTGELFF. In DNA form, the CDR3 reads TGTGCCAGCAGCTTAGCAACCCGACCCCCCACCGGGGAGCTGTTTTTT. Filled out from reference TRBV7-9 and TRBJ2-2, the complete variable domain reads DTGVSQNPRHKITKRGQNVTFRCDPISEHNRLYWYRQTLGQGPEFLTYFQNEAQLEKSRLLSDRFSAERPKGSFSTLEIQRTEQGDSAMYLCASSLATRPPTGELFFGEGSRLTVL.

The chain combines TRBV12-3 or TRBV12-4 with TRBJ2-1; D is unclear. This CDR3 has 16 residues. V gave up 1 base and J gave up 1 base, with 11 bases separating them. CDR3 residues: CASSLGSSLSYNEQFF. CDR3 nucleotide sequence: TGTGCCAGCAGTTTAGGCTCCTCCTTATCCTACAATGAGCAGTTCTTC.

The chain carries TRBV7-9 and TRBJ2-7; 9 nucleotides match TRBD2. The V and J ends lost 1 base and 6 bases, in that order; junction bases with no gene match: 1. There are 13 residues in the CDR3. The V gene's germline CDR1 is SEHNR and CDR2 FQNEAQ (reference sequence). The CDR3, as DNA: TGTGCCAGCAGCTTAGAACTAGCGGGCGAGCAGTACTTC. Protein product: CASSLELAGEQYF.

The genes are TRBV12-3 or TRBV12-4 and TRBJ1-5; 9 nucleotides agree with TRBD1. With 6 bases clipped from V and 0 bases from J, the junction kept 9 bases outside the gene matches. CDR3 length: 17 amino acids. CDR3: CASRKGTGSYSNQPQHF. The CDR3 nucleotides read TGTGCCAGCAGGAAAGGGACAGGGTCCTATAGCAATCAGCCCCAGCATTTT.

The V and J genes are TRBV3-1 and TRBJ2-7; 10 bases fit TRBD2. Germline-derived CDR1 and CDR2 are LGHDT and YNNKEL (reference sequence). The V and J ends lost 4 bases and 0 bases, in that order; junction bases with no gene match: 3. This CDR3 contains 15 residues. This chain's CDR3 is CASSLLAGISYEQYF. The DNA for the CDR3 is TGTGCCAGCAGCCTACTAGCGGGGATCTCCTACGAGCAGTACTTC.

This clonotype was detected many times. The gene calls are TRBV25-1 and TRBJ2-1; 7 nucleotides match TRBD1. J was trimmed by 8 bases and V by 1 base; bases with no gene match: 8. The CDR3 extends over 15 amino acids. The germline gives CDR1 MGHDK, CDR2 SYGVNS. In nucleotides, the CDR3 is TGTGCCAGCAGTGAATCAAACAGGGGCATAGATGAGCAGTTCTTC. This gives the protein CASSESNRGIDEQFF.

This clonotype was counted a few times. The CDR3 region has the DNA TGCAGTGCTAGAGACATTCGGGGGAACACTGAAGCTTTCTTT. Residues: CSARDIRGNTEAFF. The genes are TRBV20-1 and TRBJ1-1; D is ambiguous. The CDR3 consists of 14 residues. V was shortened by 0 bases and J by 1 base, with 9 bases between the two germline ends. Germline CDR1 and CDR2: DFQATT and SNEGSKA (reference sequence).

Many counts were recorded for this clonotype. V usage is TRBV4-1 and J usage is TRBJ1-1; weak D call: TRBD1 (5 bases). The germline V and J ends were trimmed by 3 bases and 1 base, with 9 bases remaining between them. CDR1 and CDR2 (germline): MGHRA, YSYEKL. CDR3 size: 14 residues. The chain's CDR3 is CASSQRQQNTEAFF. The CDR3 DNA reads TGCGCCAGCAGCCAGCGACAGCAGAACACTGAAGCTTTCTTT.

Only a few counts were recorded for this clonotype. The rearrangement joins TRBV9 to TRBJ1-1; tentative D call: TRBD1 (5 bases). The CDR3 runs 15 residues. Germline V CDR1 and CDR2: SGDLS, YYNGEE. V shed 3 bases and J shed 4 bases, with 16 bases lying between them. The CDR3 loop reads CASSAEKGLGTEAFF. As DNA, the CDR3 is TGTGCCAGCAGCGCCGAAAAGGGGCTGGGCACTGAAGCTTTCTTT. Full variable domain (outside the CDR3, taken from reference TRBV9 and TRBJ1-1): DSGVTQTPKHLITATGQRVTLRCSPRSGDLSVYWYQQSLDQGLQFLIQYYNGEERAKGNILERFSAQQFPDLHSELNLSSLELGDSALYFCASSAEKGLGTEAFFGQGTRLTVV.

This clonotype appeared a few times. V usage is TRBV7-9 and J usage is TRBJ1-4; 7 bases fit TRBD1. CDR1 and CDR2 (germline): SEHNR, FQNEAQ (reference sequence). V lost 5 bases and J lost 7; bases outside the gene matches: 13. CDR3 length equals 16 residues. In DNA, the CDR3 is TGTGCCAGCAGCATAGACAGGGCCAGCTCTCTTGAAAAACTGTTTTTT. It translates to CASSIDRASSLEKLFF.

This clonotype has just a few counts. The rearrangement uses TRBV24-1 and TRBJ2-1; D is possibly TRBD2 (7 bases). The V gene lost 4 bases and the J gene lost 6 bases, with 18 bases spanning the gap. This CDR3 has 16 residues. Germline values: CDR1 KGHDR, CDR2 SFDVKD. CDR3 sequence reads: CATSDPGGHLSNEQFF. DNA for the CDR3: TGTGCCACCAGTGACCCGGGGGGACATCTTAGCAATGAGCAGTTCTTC.

This clonotype appeared a few times. The V call is TRBV11-3, the J call TRBJ2-7; the D gene could be TRBD1 or TRBD2 (5 bases each). V lost 0 bases and J 6 bases, leaving 9 bases between the germline ends. Germline CDR1 is SGHNT and CDR2 is YENEEA. This CDR3 spans 13 amino acids. The DNA of the CDR3 is TGTGCCAGCAGCTTAGAATTCGGGACCGAGCAGTACGTC. Encoded protein: CASSLEFGTEQYV.

This clonotype showed up just a few times. The CDR3 nucleotides read TGTGCCAGCAGCATCGACGGGGGACCCTACGAGCAGTACTTC. Translation: CASSIDGGPYEQYF. The rearrangement links TRBV11-3 to TRBJ2-7; D is perhaps TRBD2 (6 bases). CDR3 length: 14 amino acids. The V gene lost 5 bases and the J gene lost 2 bases, with 13 bases spanning the gap. The germline V gene has CDR1 SGHNT and CDR2 YENEEA. Filled out from reference TRBV11-3 and TRBJ2-7, the complete variable domain reads EAGVVQSPRYKIIEKKQPVAFWCNPISGHNTLYWYLQNLGQGPELLIRYENEEAVDDSQLPKDRFSAERLKGVDSTLKIQPAELGDSAVYLCASSIDGGPYEQYFGPGTRLTVT.

The chain is built from TRBV29-1 and TRBJ2-3, with 11 nucleotides matching TRBD2. V shed 1 base, J shed 3 bases, and the junction held 6 bases outside the gene matches. The CDR3 runs 16 residues. CDR1 SQVTM and CDR2 ANQGSEA come from the germline V gene. CDR3 in amino acids: CSVEGLAGSGTDTQYF. DNA for the CDR3: TGCAGCGTTGAAGGACTAGCGGGGTCGGGTACAGATACGCAGTATTTT.

The DNA of the CDR3 is TGTGCCAGCAGCCCCCAGGGTGTGGAGCAGTACGTC. It codes for CASSPQGVEQYV. The chain recombines TRBV7-9 with TRBJ2-7, with a possible D match to TRBD1 (5 bases). Germline-derived CDR1 and CDR2 are SEHNR and FQNEAQ (reference sequence). V was clipped by 5 bases and J by 7 bases, with 12 bases between them. The CDR3 is 12 amino acids.

This clonotype was detected a few times. The V and J genes are TRBV29-1 and TRBJ1-1, with 9 bases lining up with TRBD1. With V trimmed by 6 bases and J by 5 bases, 4 bases remained unmatched. Germline V gene sequence: CDR1 SQVTM, CDR2 ANQGSEA. The CDR3 runs 12 residues. CDR3 nucleotide sequence: TGCAGCGTCCGGACAGGGGTAACTGAAGCTTTCTTT. Translation gives CSVRTGVTEAFF.

This clonotype was counted between two and nine times. The chain links TRBV27 to TRBJ2-3, with D possibly TRBD1 on 6 matching bases. The V and J ends lost 7 bases and 2 bases respectively, with 13 bases between them. The CDR3 extends over 14 amino acids. Germline V gene lookup returns CDR1 MNHEY and CDR2 SMNVEV (reference sequence). CDR3 sequence reads: CASTPWGPTDTQYF. CDR3 DNA: TGTGCCAGCACCCCCTGGGGGCCCACAGATACGCAGTATTTT.